This paragraph reports one T cell receptor beta chain. Its antigen is not yet known. The sample holds no much larger clone one base away, and base qualities are not on file. CDR1 SNHLY and CDR2 FYNNEI are derived from the germline V gene. Relative to germline, V is 4 bases shorter and J is 2 bases shorter, with 6 bases between their ends. The CDR3 starts with the cysteine, ends with the phenylalanine, and has 12 residues. Only the CDR3 DNA stays, 36 bases, in frame from base 1. The data were obtained in a study of blood T cell repertoires in COVID-19 (dated by TCRdb to the early 2020s). Describing the broader study: Samples covering the acute and convalescent phases of COVID-19 were provided by collaborators in the United States, Italy and Spain. A de-identified subject ID, COVID-19 status, age in years and sex were almost always included in the sample metadata. The dataset comprised deeply sampled blood TCRbeta repertoires from subjects exposed to, actively infected with, or recovered from COVID-19. Where available, HLA class I and class II types were taken from metadata supplied by the sample provider and were not determined by assay-based typing. The samples were drawn from two sources: the first 160 participants of the ongoing ImmuneRACE study, and 1,200 or so subjects contributed by 6 global collaborators. The prospective study material was composed of cDNA or gDNA derived from T cells, B-cell-depleted T cells, or PBMCs. The repertoires were released in a freely available public database meant as a resource for research on the immune response to SARS-CoV-2.

Summary of the overall study and its limitations: How much clinical and demographic metadata was included differed by source and by participant, and the metadata was provided uncurated.

TCRbeta CDR3 regions were amplified from genomic DNA by means of the immunoSEQ Assay, a bias-controlled multiplex PCR. Under the source paper's analysis protocol: Within the assay, amplification of reference gene primers was used to estimate how many nucleated cells each sample contained. To quantify the absolute abundance of each unique TCRbeta CDR3 rearrangement, sequence reads were collapsed and filtered. For each sample, productive Simpson clonality was calculated by taking the square root of Simpson's diversity index across productive rearrangements. TCRdb took this table from immuneACCESS and kept in-frame rearrangements with V and J called. Such tables lack part of the clones; where checked against another copy, unresolved V genes explain under half of the gap, and the rest is unexplained. V and J calls and clone size are copied from that table; D and trimming were computed from the DNA. The table for this sample lists over 60,000 clones; approximately 79% of them were counted only once. Approximately 16% of the sample rests with the top ten.

Each collaborating institution followed its own protocols to collect whole blood in K2EDTA tubes. Collaborator samples were shipped for TCRbeta analysis as frozen whole blood, isolated PBMCs, or DNA extracted from either sample type. This sequence uses TRBV2 and TRBJ2-7; 6 matching bases give a weak D call of TRBD2. The specimen was peripheral blood. This clonotype originated in a man older than 75 with active COVID-19. The CDR3 here reads CASSAGAYEQYF. The DNA sequence reads TGTGCCAGCAGTGCGGGAGCCTACGAGCAGTACTTC.